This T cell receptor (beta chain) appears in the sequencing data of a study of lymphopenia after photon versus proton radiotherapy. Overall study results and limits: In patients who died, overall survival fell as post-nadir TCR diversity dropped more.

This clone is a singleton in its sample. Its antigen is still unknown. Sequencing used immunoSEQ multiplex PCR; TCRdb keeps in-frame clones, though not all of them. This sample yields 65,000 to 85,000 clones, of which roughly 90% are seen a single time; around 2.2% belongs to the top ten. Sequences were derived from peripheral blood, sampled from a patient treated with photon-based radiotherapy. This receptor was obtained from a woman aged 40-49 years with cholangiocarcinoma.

The CDR3 bases are TGTGCCAGCAGCCTCACTAGCGTCAATGAGCAGTTCTTC. Encoded protein: CASSLTSVNEQFF. The gene calls are TRBV7-3 and TRBJ2-1; 7 positions agree with TRBD2. The V gene's germline CDR1 is SGHTA and CDR2 FQGTGA. This CDR3 spans 13 amino acids. Trimming cost V 5 bases and J 6 bases; bases outside gene matches: 4. Filled out from reference TRBV7-3 and TRBJ2-1, the complete variable domain reads GAGVSQTPSNKVTEKGKYVELRCDPISGHTALYWYRQSLGQGPEFLIYFQGTGAADDSGLPNDRFFAVRPEGSVSTLKIQRTERGDSAVYLCASSLTSVNEQFFGPGTRLTVL.